Given below is one TCR beta chain in context. Its antigen is not identified. This specimen comes from a study of T cell responses to AZD1222 COVID-19 vaccine. As for the study in general: Second-dose intervals of approximately 4 or approximately 12 weeks were pooled. Findings of the study overall: Mostly white British, mostly female donors; authors suggested clonal diversity may be underestimated. Just six AZD1222 recipients were seropositive at baseline.

CDR3 length: 15 amino acids. J was trimmed by 7 bases and V by 1 base; bases with no gene match: 7. Germline CDR1 is LNHDA and CDR2 is SQIVND (reference sequence). The protocol was immunoSEQ multiplex PCR, while the TCRdb copy is restricted to in-frame clones and leaves out a portion. The sample contains approximately 190,000 clones, approximately 91% of which appear only once. The TCR comes from an adult in good health. The chain has TRBV19 and TRBJ2-1; 7 nucleotides align to TRBD1. The sample consisted of peripheral blood, taken on day 0 of AZD1222 vaccination. CDR3 region: CASSIGRGILNEQFF. The CDR3, as DNA: TGTGCCAGTAGTATAGGCAGGGGGATTCTAAATGAGCAGTTCTTC.